The T cell receptor (beta chain) under discussion was sequenced for a study of shared clonotypes between healthy human individuals. Study overall: Aged between 18 and 49, the donors were a couple of women and a few men. General observations from the study: A small donor pool kept down the genetic and exposure-history diversity that was represented.

On this clone itself: Its target is unknown.

Investigators divided CD4+ cells into CD45RA+ naive and CD45RA-negative memory subsets. V trimming: 4 bases; J trimming: 2 bases; junction bases outside the gene matches: 20. This CDR3 has 19 amino acids. Germline lookup yields CDR1 SGDLS and CDR2 YYNGEE. Using immunoSEQ multiplex PCR, the repertoire was profiled, and TCRdb retains in-frame clones only, with some absent. The sample contains some 1,100,000 clones, 70% to 80% of which appear only once. This chain uses TRBV9 with TRBJ1-2; TRBD1 matches at 7 bases. The specimen sequenced was memory CD4+ T cells from PBMCs. The sample's subset: CD45RA-negative fraction. This clonotype originated in a man younger than 35 in good health. Some clones in this sample may be carry-over from other donors' samples. The CDR3 sequence is CASSPGVSGTVTTNYGYTF. The CDR3 DNA reads TGTGCCAGCAGCCCGGGGGTTTCCGGGACAGTTACTACAAACTATGGCTACACCTTC. Full variable domain (rest looked up from reference TRBV9 and TRBJ1-2): DSGVTQTPKHLITATGQRVTLRCSPRSGDLSVYWYQQSLDQGLQFLIQYYNGEERAKGNILERFSAQQFPDLHSELNLSSLELGDSALYFCASSPGVSGTVTTNYGYTFGSGTRLTVV.